This T cell receptor (beta chain) was documented in a study of control samples from healthy donors and cancer patients. Assay: immunoSEQ multiplex PCR; the TCRdb copy retains only in-frame clones and omits some. Here the sample spans 75,000 to 95,000 clones, 80% to 95% being singletons. Trimming stripped 3 bases from V and 1 base from J, with 10 bases between. This CDR3 has 14 amino acids. CDR1 and CDR2 (germline): SGHNT, YYREEE (reference sequence). This sequence joins TRBV5-4 and TRBJ2-5; D ambiguous. This clonotype was obtained from a woman under 40 in good health. Source material: blood. Here the CDR3 DNA reads TGTGCCAGCAGCTCAAGGGCCCTCCAAGAGACCCAGTACTTC. It specifies CASSSRALQETQYF.